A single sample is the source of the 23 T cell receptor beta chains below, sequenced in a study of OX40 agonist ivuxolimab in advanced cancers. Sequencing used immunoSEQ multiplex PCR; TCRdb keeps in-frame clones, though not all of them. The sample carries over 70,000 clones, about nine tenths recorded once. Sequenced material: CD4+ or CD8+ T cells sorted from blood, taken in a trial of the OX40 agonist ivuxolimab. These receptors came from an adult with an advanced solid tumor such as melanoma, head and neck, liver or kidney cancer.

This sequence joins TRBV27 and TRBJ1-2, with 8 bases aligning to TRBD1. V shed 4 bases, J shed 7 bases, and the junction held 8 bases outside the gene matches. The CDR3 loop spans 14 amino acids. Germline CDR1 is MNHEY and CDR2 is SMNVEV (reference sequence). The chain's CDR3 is CASSWTGTGVGYTF. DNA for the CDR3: TGTGCCAGCAGTTGGACCGGGACAGGCGTTGGCTACACCTTC.

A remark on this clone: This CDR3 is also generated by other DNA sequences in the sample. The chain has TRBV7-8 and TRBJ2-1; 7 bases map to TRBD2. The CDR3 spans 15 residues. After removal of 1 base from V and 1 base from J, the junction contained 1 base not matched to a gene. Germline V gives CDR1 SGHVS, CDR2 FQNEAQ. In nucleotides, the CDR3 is TGTGCCAGCAGCTTAGAGGGAGGGTCCTACAATGAGCAGTTCTTC. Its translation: CASSLEGGSYNEQFF.

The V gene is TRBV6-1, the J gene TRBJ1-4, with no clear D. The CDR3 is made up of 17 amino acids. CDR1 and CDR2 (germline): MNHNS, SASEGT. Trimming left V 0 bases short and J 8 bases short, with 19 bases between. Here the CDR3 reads CASSEAGGFSVREKLFF. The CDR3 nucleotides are TGTGCCAGCAGTGAAGCGGGAGGTTTCAGTGTTCGCGAAAAACTGTTTTTT.

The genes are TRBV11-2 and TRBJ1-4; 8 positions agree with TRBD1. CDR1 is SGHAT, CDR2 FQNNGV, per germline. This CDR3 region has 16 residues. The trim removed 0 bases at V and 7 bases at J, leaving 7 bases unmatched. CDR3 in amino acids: CASSLEGQAEGEKLFF. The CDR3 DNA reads TGTGCCAGCAGCTTAGAGGGACAGGCAGAGGGTGAAAAACTGTTTTTT.

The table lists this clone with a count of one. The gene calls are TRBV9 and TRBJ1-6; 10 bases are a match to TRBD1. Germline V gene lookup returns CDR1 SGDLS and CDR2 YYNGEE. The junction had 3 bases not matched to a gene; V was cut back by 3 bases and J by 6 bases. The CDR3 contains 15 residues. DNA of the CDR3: TGTGCCAGCAGCGGACAGGGGGCGCGTAATTCACCCCTCCACTTT. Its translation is CASSGQGARNSPLHF.

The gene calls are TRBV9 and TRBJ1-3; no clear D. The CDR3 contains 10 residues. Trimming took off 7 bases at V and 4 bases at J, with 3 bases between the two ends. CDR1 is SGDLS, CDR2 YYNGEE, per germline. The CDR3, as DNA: TGTGCCAGCGGAGGAAACACCATATATTTT. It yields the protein CASGGNTIYF.

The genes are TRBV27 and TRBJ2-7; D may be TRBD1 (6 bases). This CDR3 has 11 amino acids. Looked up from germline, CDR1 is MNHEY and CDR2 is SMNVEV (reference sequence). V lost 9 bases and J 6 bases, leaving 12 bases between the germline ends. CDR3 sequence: CASTLGGEQYF. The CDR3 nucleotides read TGTGCCAGTACGCTAGGGGGCGAGCAGTACTTC.

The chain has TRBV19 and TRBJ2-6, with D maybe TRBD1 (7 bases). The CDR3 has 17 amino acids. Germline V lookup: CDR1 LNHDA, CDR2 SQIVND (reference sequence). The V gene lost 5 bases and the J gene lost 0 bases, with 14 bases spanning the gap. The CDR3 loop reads CASSFAGQHSGANVLTF. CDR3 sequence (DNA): TGTGCCAGTAGTTTTGCGGGACAGCACTCTGGGGCCAACGTCCTGACTTTC.

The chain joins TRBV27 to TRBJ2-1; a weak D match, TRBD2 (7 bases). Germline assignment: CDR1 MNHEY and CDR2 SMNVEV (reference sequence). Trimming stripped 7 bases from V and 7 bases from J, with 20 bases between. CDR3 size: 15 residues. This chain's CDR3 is CASNIRGGGRNEQFF. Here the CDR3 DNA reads TGTGCCAGCAACATTCGAGGGGGGGGGCGGAATGAGCAGTTCTTC.

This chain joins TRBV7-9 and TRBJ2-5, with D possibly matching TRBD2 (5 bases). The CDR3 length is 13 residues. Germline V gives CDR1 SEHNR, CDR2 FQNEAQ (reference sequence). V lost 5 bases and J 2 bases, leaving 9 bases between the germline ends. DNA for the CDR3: TGTGCCAGCAGCCATTGGACTCAAGAGACCCAGTACTTC. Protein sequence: CASSHWTQETQYF.

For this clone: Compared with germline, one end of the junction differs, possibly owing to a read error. Written as DNA, the CDR3 is TGCGCCAGCACCCAACTAGCGGGGGGAGGGGAGCTGTTTTTT. This sequence encodes CASTQLAGGGELFF. The rearrangement joins TRBV4-1 to TRBJ2-2; 12 bases map to TRBD2. Germline V gene sequence: CDR1 MGHRA, CDR2 YSYEKL. CDR3 length: 14 amino acids.

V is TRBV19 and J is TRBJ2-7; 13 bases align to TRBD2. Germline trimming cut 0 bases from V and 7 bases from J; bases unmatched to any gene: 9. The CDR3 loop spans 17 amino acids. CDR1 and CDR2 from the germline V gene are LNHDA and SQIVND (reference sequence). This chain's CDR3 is CASSIEGGLAGEREQYF. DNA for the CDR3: TGTGCCAGTAGTATAGAAGGAGGACTAGCGGGAGAGAGGGAGCAGTACTTC.

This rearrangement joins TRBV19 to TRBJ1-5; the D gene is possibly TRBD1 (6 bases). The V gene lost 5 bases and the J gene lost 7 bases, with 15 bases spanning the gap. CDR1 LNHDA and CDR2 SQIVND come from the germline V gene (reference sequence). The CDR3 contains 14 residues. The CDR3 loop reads CASSPPGRGQPQHF. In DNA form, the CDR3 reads TGTGCCAGTAGTCCCCCGGGAAGGGGGCAGCCCCAGCATTTT.

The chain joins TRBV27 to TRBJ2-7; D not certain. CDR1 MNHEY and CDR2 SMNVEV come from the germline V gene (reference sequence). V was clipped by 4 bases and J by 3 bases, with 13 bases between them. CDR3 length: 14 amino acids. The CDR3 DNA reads TGTGCCAGCAGTTCCGTCAGGCAGGACTACGAGCAGTACTTC. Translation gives CASSSVRQDYEQYF.

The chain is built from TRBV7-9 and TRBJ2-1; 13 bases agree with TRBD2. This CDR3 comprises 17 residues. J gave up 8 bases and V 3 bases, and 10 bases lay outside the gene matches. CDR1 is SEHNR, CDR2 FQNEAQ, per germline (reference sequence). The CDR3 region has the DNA TGTGCCAGCAGCTTGCGGACTAGCGGGAGATCAAACCATGAGCAGTTCTTC. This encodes CASSLRTSGRSNHEQFF. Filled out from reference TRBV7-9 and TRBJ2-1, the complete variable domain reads DTGVSQNPRHKITKRGQNVTFRCDPISEHNRLYWYRQTLGQGPEFLTYFQNEAQLEKSRLLSDRFSAERPKGSFSTLEIQRTEQGDSAMYLCASSLRTSGRSNHEQFFGPGTRLTVL.

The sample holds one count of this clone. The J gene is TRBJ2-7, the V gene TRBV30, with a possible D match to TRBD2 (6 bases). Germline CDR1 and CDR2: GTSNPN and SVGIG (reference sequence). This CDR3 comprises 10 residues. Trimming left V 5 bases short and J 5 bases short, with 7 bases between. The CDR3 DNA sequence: TGTGCCTGGGGAGGGGACGAGCAGTACTTC. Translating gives CAWGGDEQYF.

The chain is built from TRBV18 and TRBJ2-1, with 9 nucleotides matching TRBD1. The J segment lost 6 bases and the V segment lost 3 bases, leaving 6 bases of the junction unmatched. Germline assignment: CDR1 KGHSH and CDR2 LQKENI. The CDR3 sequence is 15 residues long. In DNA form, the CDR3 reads TGTGCCAGCTCACCTAGGGGACAGGGAAGCAATGAGCAGTTCTTC. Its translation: CASSPRGQGSNEQFF.

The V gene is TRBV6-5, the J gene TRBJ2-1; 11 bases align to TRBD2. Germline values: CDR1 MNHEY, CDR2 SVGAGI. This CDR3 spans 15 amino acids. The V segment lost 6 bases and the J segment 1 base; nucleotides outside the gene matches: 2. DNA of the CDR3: TGTGCCAGCAGGTTAGCGGGAGGGTCCTACAATGAGCAGTTCTTC. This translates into CASRLAGGSYNEQFF.

CDR3 DNA sequence: TGTGCCAGCAGCGTAGTGGGGGAGGGCTACACCTTC. Translated: CASSVVGEGYTF. The chain is built from TRBV9 and TRBJ1-2; D might be TRBD1 (5 bases). Trimming took off 0 bases at V and 8 bases at J, with 8 bases between the two ends. Germline-derived CDR1 and CDR2 are SGDLS and YYNGEE. CDR3 length equals 12 residues.

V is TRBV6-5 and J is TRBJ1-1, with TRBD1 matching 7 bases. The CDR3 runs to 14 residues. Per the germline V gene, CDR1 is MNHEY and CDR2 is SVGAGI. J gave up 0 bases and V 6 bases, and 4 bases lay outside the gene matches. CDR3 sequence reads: CASSLQGLNTEAFF. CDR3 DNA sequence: TGTGCCAGCAGCTTACAGGGGCTGAACACTGAAGCTTTCTTT.

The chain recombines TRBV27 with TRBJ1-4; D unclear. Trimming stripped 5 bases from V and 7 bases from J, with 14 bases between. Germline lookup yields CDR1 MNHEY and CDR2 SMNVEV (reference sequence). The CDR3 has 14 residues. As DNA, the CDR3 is TGTGCCAGCAGTACCGAACTCTACGGTGAAAAACTGTTTTTT. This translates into CASSTELYGEKLFF.

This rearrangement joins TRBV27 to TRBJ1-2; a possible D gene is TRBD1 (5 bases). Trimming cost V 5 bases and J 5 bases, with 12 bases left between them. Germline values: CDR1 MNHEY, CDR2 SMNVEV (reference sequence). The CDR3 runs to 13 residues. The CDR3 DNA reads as TGTGCCAGCAGTCCGGGACGGACTTATGGCTACACCTTC. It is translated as CASSPGRTYGYTF.

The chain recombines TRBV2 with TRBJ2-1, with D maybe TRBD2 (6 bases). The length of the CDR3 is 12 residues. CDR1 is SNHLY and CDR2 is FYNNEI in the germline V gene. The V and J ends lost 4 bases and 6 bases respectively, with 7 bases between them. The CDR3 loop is CASSVGGNEQFF. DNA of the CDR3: TGTGCCAGCAGTGTCGGGGGCAATGAGCAGTTCTTC.